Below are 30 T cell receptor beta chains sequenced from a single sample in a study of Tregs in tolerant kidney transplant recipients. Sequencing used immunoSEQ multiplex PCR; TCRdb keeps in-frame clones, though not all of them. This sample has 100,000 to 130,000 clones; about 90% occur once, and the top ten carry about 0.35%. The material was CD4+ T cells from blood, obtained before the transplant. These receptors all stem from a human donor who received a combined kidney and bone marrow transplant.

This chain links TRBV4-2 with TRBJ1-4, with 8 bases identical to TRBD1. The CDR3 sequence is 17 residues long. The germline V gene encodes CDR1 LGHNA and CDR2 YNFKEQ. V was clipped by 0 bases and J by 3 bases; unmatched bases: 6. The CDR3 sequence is CASSQDSQGAANEKLFF. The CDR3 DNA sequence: TGTGCCAGCAGCCAAGATTCGCAGGGGGCGGCTAATGAAAAACTGTTTTTT.

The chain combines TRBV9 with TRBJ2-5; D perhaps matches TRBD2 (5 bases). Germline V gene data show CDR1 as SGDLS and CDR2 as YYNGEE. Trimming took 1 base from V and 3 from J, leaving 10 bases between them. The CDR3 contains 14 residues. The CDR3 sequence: CASSVRGKEETQYF. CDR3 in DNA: TGTGCCAGCAGCGTACGAGGGAAGGAAGAGACCCAGTACTTC.

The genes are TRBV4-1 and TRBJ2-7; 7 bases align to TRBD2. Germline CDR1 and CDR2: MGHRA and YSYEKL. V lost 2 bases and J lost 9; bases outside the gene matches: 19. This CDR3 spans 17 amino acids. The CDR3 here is CASSQLPSERGLGGQYF. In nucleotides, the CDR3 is TGCGCCAGCAGCCAACTTCCCAGCGAGCGGGGCCTCGGCGGGCAGTACTTC.

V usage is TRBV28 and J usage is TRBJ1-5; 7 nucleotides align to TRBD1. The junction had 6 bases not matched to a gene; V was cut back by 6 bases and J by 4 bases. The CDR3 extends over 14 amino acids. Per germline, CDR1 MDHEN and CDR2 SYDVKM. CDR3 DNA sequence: TGTGCCAGCAGCCATAGACAGGGTAATCAGCCCCAGCATTTT. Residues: CASSHRQGNQPQHF.

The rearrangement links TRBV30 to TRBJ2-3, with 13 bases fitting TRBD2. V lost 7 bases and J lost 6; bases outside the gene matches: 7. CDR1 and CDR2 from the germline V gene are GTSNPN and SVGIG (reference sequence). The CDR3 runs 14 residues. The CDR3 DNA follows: TGTGCCTTCGGACTAGCGGGAGTGAGGGATACGCAGTATTTT. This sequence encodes CAFGLAGVRDTQYF.

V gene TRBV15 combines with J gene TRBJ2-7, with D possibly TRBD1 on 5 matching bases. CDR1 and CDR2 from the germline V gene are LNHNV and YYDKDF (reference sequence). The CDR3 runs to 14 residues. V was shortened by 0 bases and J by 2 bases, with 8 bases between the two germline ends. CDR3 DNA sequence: TGTGCCACCAGCAGAGATCCCAGGGCCTACGAGCAGTACTTC. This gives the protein CATSRDPRAYEQYF.

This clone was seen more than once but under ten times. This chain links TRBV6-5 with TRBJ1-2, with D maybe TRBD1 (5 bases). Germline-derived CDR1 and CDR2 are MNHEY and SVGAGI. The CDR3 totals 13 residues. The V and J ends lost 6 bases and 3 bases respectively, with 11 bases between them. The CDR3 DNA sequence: TGTGCCAGCAGCTCAGGGCTATACTATGGCTACACCTTC. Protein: CASSSGLYYGYTF.

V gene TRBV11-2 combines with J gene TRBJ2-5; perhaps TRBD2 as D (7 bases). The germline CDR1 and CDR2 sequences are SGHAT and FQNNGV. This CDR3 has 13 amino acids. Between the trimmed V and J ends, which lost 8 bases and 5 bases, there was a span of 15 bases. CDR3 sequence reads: CASRWGGLETQYF. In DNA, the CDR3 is TGTGCCAGCCGATGGGGGGGGCTTGAGACCCAGTACTTC.

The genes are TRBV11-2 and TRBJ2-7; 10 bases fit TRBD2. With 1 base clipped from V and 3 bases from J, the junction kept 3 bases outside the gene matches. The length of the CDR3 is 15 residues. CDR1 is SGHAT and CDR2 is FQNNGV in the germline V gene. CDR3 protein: CASSLVASGGYEQYF. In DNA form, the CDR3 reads TGTGCCAGCAGCTTAGTAGCTAGCGGGGGCTACGAGCAGTACTTC.

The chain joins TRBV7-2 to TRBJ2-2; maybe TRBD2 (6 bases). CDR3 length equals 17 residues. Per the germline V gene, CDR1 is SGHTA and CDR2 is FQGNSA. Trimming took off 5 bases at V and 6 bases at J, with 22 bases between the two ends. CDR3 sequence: CASSGTRGSLMAGELFF. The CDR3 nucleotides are TGTGCCAGCAGCGGAACCCGGGGGAGTTTGATGGCCGGGGAGCTGTTTTTT.

CDR3 region: CASRLRGTGNQPQHF. In nucleotides, the CDR3 is TGCGCCAGCAGGCTCAGGGGTACTGGCAATCAGCCCCAGCATTTT. The rearrangement uses TRBV4-1 and TRBJ1-5; tentative D call: TRBD1 (6 bases). Trimming stripped 6 bases from V and 2 bases from J, with 14 bases between. The CDR3 contains 15 residues. The germline gives CDR1 MGHRA, CDR2 YSYEKL.

The CDR3 DNA sequence: TGTGCCAGCAGTTTCGCGCCGGGATCCGGGGAGGTAAAACTGTTTTTT. It specifies CASSFAPGSGEVKLFF. The chain is built from TRBV6-5 and TRBJ1-4; no clear D. From germline, CDR1 is MNHEY and CDR2 SVGAGI. The CDR3 runs 16 residues. Trimming cost V 4 bases and J 10 bases, with 22 bases left between them.

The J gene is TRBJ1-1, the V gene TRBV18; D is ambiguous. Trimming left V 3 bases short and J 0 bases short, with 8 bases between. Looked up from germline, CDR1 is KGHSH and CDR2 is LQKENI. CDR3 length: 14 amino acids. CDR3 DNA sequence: TGTGCCAGCTCACCCCTCGGTTTGAACACTGAAGCTTTCTTT. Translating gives CASSPLGLNTEAFF.

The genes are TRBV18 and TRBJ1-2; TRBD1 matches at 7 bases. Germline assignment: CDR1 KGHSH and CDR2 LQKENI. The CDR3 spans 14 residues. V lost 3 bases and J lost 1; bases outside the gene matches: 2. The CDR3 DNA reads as TGTGCCAGCTCACCGGACAGGAGTAACTATGGCTACACCTTC. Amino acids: CASSPDRSNYGYTF.

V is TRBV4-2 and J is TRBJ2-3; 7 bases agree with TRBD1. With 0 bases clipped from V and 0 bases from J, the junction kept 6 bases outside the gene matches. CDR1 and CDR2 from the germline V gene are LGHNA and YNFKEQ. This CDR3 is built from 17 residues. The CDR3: CASSQEAPGQSTDTQYF. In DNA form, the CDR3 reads TGTGCCAGCAGCCAAGAAGCCCCGGGACAGAGCACAGATACGCAGTATTTT.

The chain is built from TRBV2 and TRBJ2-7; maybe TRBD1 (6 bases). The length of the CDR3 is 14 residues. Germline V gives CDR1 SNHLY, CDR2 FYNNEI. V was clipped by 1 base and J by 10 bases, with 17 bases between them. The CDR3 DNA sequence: TGTGCCAGCAGTGAAGTCCGGGACACCCCTCGCCAGTACTTC. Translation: CASSEVRDTPRQYF. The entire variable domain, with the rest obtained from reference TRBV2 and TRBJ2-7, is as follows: EPEVTQTPSHQVTQMGQEVILRCVPISNHLYFYWYRQILGQKVEFLVSFYNNEISEKSEIFDDQFSVERPDGSNFTLKIRSTKLEDSAMYFCASSEVRDTPRQYFGPGTRLTVT.

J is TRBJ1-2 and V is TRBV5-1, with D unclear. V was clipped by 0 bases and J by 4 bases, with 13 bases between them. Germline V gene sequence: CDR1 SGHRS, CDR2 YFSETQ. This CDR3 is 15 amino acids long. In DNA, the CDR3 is TGCGCCAGCAGCTTGGGTCGCTCCCTAGGCTATGGCTACACCTTC. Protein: CASSLGRSLGYGYTF.

The CDR3 DNA reads TGTGCCAGCAGGATAGAGTCCCGGGGCGAGCAGTACTTC. Translation gives CASRIESRGEQYF. The chain carries TRBV28 and TRBJ2-7; possibly TRBD2 for D (5 bases). V shed 6 bases and J shed 6 bases, with 15 bases lying between them. This CDR3 is 13 amino acids long. Per germline, CDR1 MDHEN and CDR2 SYDVKM.

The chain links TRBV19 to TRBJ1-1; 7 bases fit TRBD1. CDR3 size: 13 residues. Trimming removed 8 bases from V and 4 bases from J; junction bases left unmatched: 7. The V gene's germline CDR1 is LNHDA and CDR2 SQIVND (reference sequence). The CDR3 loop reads CASHRGTLTEAFF. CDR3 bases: TGTGCCAGTCACAGGGGTACTCTCACTGAAGCTTTCTTT.

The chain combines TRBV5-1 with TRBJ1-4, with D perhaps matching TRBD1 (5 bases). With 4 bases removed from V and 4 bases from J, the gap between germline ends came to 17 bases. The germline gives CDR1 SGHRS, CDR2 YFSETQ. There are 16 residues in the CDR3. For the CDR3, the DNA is TGCGCCAGCAGCCAAAGTCCACAGGAGATTAATGAAAAACTGTTTTTT. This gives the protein CASSQSPQEINEKLFF.

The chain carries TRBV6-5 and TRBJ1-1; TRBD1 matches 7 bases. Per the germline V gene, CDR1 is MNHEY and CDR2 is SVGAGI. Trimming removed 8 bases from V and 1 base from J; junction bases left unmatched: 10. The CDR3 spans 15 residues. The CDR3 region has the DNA TGTGCCAGCCAACACGAGACAGGGCAGAACACTGAAGCTTTCTTT. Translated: CASQHETGQNTEAFF.

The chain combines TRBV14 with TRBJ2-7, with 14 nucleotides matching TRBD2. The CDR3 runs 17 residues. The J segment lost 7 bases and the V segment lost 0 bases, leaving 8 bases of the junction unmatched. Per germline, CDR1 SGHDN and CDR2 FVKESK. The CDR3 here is CASSQDRGLAGVLEQYF. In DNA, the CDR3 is TGTGCCAGCAGCCAAGATCGGGGACTAGCGGGAGTCTTAGAGCAGTACTTC.

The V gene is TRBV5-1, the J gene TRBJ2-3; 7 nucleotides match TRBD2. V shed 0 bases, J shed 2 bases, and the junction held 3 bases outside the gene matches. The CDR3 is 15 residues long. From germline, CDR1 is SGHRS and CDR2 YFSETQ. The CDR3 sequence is CASSLVGGYTDTQYF. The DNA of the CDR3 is TGCGCCAGCAGCTTGGTGGGGGGGTACACAGATACGCAGTATTTT.

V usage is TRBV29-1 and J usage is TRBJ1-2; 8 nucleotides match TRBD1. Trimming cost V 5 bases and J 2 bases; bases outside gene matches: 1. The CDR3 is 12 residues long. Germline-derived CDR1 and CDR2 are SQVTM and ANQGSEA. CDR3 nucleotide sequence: TGCAGCGTTCGACAGGGGAACTATGGCTACACCTTC. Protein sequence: CSVRQGNYGYTF.

Here the CDR3 DNA reads TGCGCCAGCAGCTTCGGGACTAGCGGCTTCCAAGAGACCCAGTACTTC. This encodes CASSFGTSGFQETQYF. The V call is TRBV5-1, the J call TRBJ2-5; TRBD2 matches 11 bases. The CDR3 contains 16 residues. J was trimmed by 1 base and V by 2 bases; bases with no gene match: 4. CDR1 is SGHRS, CDR2 YFSETQ, per germline. The full variable domain, completed using reference TRBV5-1 and TRBJ2-5, is KAGVTQTPRYLIKTRGQQVTLSCSPISGHRSVSWYQQTPGQGLQFLFEYFSETQRNKGNFPGRFSGRQFSNSRSEMNVSTLELGDSALYLCASSFGTSGFQETQYFGPGTRLLVL.

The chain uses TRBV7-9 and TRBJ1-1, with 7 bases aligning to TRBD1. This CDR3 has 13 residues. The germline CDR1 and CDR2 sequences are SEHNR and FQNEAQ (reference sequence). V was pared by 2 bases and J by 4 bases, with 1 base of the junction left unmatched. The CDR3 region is CASSLKGATEAFF. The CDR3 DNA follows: TGTGCCAGCAGCTTAAAGGGGGCCACTGAAGCTTTCTTT.

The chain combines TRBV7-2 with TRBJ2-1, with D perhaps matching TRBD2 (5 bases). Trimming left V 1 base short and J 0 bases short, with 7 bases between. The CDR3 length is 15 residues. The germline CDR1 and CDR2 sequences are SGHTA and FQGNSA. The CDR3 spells CASSLGESSYNEQFF. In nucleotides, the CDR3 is TGTGCCAGCAGCTTAGGGGAGAGCTCCTACAATGAGCAGTTCTTC.

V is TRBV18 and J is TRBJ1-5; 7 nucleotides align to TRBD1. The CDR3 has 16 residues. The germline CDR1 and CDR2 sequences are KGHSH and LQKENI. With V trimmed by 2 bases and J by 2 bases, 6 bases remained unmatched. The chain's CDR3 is CASSPEQGWGNQPQHF. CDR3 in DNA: TGTGCCAGCTCACCAGAACAGGGGTGGGGCAATCAGCCCCAGCATTTT.

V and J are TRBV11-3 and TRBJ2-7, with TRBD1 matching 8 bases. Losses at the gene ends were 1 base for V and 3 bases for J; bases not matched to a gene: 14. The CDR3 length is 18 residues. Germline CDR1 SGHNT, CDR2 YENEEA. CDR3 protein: CASSLVPPPGRGRYEQYF. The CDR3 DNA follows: TGTGCCAGCAGCTTAGTACCCCCCCCCGGCAGGGGGCGCTACGAGCAGTACTTC.

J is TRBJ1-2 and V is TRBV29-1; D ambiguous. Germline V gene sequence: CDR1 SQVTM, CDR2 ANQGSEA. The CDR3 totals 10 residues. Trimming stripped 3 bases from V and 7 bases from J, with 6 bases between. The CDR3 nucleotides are TGCAGCGTTGAGGAGGGTGGCTACACCTTC. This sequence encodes CSVEEGGYTF. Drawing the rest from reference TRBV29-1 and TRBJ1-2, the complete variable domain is SAVISQKPSRDICQRGTSLTIQCQVDSQVTMMFWYRQQPGQSLTLIATANQGSEATYESGFVIDKFPISRPNLTFSTLTVSNMSPEDSSIYLCSVEEGGYTFGSGTRLTVV.